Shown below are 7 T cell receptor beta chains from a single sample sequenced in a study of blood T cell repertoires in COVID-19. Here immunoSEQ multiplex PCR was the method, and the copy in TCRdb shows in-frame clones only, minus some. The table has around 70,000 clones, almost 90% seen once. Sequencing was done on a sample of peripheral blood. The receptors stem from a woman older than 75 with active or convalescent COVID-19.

CDR3 loop: CASSLPQGEAFF. Here the CDR3 DNA reads TGTGCCAGCAGCTTGCCCCAGGGTGAAGCTTTCTTT. The gene calls are TRBV5-6 and TRBJ1-1; D is possibly TRBD1 (5 bases). The V gene's germline CDR1 is SGHDT and CDR2 YYEEEE. V was clipped by 1 base and J by 7 bases, with 8 bases between them. The CDR3 runs 12 residues.

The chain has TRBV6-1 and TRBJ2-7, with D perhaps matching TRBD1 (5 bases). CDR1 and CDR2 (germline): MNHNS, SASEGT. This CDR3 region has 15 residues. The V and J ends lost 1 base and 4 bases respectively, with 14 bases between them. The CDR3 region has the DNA TGTGCCAGCAGTGAAGTGGCACAGGCCCGGTACGAGCAGTACTTC. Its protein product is CASSEVAQARYEQYF.

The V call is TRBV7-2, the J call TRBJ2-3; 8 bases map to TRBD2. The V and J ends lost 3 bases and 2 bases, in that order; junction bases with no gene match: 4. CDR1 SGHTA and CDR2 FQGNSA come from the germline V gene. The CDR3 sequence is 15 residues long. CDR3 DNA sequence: TGTGCCAGCAGCTTTTCGGGGGGGTACACAGATACGCAGTATTTT. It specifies CASSFSGGYTDTQYF.

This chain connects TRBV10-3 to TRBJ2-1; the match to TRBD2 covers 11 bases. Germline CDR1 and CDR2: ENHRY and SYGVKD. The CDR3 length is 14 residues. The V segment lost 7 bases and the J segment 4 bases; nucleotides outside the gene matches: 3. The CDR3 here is CAIKLAGEYNEQFF. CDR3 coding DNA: TGTGCCATCAAACTAGCGGGGGAGTACAATGAGCAGTTCTTC.

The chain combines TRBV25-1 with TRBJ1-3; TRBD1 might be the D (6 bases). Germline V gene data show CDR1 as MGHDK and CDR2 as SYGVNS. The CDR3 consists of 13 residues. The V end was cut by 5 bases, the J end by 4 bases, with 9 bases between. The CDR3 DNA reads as TGTGCCAGCAGTTGGACAGTGGGAAACACCATATATTTT. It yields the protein CASSWTVGNTIYF.

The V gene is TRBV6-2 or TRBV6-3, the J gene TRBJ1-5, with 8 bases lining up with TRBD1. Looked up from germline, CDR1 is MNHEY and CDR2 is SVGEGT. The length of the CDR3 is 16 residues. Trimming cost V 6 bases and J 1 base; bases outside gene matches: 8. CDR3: CASSSRGLISNQPQHF. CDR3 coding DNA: TGTGCCAGCAGCTCCAGGGGGCTGATAAGCAATCAGCCCCAGCATTTT.

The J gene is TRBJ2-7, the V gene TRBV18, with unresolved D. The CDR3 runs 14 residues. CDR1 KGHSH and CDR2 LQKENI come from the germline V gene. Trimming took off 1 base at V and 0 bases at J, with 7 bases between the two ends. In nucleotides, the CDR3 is TGTGCCAGCTCACCACTTGGCAGCTCCTACGAGCAGTACTTC. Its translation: CASSPLGSSYEQYF.